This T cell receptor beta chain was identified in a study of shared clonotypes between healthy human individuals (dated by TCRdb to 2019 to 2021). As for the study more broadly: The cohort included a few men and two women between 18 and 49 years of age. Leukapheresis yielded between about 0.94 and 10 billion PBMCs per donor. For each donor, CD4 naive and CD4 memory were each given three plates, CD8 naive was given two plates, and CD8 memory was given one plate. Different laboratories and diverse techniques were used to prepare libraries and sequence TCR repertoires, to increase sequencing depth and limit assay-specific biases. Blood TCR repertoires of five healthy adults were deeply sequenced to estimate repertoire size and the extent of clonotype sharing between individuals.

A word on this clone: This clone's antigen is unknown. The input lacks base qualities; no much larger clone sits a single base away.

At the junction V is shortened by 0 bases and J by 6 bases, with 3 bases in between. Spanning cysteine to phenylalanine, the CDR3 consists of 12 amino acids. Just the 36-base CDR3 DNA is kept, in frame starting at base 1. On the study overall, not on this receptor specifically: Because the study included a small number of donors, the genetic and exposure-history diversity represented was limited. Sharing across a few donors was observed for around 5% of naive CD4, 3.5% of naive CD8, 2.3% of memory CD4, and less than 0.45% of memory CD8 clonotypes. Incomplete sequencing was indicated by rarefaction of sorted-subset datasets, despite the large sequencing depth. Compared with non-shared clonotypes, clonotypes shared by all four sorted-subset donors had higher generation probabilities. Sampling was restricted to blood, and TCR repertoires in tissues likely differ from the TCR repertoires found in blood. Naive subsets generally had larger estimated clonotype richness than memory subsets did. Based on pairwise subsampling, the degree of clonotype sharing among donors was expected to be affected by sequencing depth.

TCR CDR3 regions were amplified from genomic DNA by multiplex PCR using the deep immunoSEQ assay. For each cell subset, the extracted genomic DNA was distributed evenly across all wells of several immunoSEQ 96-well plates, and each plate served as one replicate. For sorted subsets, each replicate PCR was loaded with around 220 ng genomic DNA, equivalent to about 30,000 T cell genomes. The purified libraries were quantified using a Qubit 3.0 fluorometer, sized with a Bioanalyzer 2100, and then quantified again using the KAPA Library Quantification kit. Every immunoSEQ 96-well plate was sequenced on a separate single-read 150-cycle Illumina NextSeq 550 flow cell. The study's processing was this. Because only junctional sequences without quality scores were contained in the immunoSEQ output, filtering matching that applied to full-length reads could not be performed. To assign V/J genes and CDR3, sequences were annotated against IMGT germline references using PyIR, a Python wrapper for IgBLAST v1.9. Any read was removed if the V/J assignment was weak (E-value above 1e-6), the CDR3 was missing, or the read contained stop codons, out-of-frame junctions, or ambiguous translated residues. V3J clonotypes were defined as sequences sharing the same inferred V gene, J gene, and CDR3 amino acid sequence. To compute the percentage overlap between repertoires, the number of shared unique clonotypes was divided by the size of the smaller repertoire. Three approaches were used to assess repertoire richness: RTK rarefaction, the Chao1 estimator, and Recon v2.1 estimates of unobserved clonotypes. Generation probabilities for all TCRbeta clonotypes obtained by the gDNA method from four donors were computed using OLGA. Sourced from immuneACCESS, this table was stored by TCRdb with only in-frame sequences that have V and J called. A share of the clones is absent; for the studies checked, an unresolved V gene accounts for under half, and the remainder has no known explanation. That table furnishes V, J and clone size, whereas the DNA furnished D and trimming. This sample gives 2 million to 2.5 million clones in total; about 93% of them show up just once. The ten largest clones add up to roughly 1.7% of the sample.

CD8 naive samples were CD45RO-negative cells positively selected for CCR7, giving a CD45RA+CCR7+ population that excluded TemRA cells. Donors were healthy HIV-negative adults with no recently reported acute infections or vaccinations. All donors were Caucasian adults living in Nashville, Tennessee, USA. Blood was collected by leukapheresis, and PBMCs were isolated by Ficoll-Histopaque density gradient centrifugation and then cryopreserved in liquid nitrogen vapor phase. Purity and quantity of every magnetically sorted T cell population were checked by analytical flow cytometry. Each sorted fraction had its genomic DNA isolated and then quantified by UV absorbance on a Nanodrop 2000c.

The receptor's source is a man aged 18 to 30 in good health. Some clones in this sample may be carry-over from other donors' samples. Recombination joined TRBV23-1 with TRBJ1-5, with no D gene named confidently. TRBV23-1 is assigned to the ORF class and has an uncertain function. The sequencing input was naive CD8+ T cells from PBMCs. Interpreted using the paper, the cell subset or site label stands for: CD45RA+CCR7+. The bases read TGCGCCAGCAGTCAATCGGGTCAGCCCCAGCATTTT. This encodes CASSQSGQPQHF.